The T cell receptor beta chain under discussion was sequenced for a study of cytomegalovirus exposure and HLA in healthy donors. General study results and limits: Being indistinguishable, some V segments were excluded, TRBV6-2 and TRBV6-3 among them.

To note about this clone: Antigen: not known.

In germline, CDR1 is LGHNA, CDR2 YNFKEQ. This CDR3 region has 17 residues. Trimming cost V 4 bases and J 0 bases, with 16 bases left between them. The PCR ran on 60 Vbeta and 13 Jbeta primers. Only in-frame clones appear in the TCRdb table, and some are missing; sequencing was by immunoSEQ multiplex PCR. This table has 200,000 to 300,000 clones, 82% appearing once. Nominally healthy donors were sampled, though unrecorded immune exposures were likely. This chain uses TRBV4-2 with TRBJ2-1, with TRBD2 as a possible D gene (6 bases). This receptor was taken from a middle-aged woman in good health and CMV-seropositive. Material for sequencing was PBMCs. CDR3 residues: CASSREGTSGSYNEQFF. DNA of the CDR3: TGTGCCAGCAGCCGCGAAGGGACTTCTGGCTCCTACAATGAGCAGTTCTTC.